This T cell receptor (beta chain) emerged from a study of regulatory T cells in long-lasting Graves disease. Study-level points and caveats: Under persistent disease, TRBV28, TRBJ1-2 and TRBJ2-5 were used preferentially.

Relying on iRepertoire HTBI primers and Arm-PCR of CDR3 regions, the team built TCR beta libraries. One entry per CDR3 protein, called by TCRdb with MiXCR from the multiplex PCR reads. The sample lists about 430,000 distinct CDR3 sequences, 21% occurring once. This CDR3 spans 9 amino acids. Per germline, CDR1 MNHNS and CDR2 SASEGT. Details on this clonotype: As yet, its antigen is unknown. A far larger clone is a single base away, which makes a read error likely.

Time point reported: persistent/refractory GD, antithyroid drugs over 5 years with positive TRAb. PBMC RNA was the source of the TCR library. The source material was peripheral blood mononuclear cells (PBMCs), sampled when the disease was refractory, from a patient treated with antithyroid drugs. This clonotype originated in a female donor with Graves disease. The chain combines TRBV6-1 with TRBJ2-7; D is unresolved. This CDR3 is CASSFGSLF. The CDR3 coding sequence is TGTGCCAGCAGTTTTGGGTCTCTATTC.